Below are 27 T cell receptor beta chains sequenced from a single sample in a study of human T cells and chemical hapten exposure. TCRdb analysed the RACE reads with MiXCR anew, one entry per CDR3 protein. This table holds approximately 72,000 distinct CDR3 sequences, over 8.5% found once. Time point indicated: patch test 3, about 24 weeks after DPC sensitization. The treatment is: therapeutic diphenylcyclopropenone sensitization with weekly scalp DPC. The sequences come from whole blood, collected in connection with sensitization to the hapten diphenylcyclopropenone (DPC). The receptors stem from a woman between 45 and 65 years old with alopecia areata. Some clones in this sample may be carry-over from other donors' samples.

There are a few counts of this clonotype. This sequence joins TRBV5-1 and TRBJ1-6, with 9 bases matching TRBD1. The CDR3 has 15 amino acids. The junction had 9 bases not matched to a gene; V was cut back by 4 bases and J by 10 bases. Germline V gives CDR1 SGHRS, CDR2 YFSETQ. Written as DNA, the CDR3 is TGCGCCAGCAGCCCCAATTTGGACAGGGGCTCACCCCTCCACTTT. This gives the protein CASSPNLDRGSPLHF.

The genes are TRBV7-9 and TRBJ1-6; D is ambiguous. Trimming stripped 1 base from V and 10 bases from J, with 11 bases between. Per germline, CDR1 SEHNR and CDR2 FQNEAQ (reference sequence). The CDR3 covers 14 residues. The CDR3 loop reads CASSLGARGSPLHF. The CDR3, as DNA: TGTGCCAGCAGCTTAGGAGCTCGGGGATCACCCCTCCACTTT.

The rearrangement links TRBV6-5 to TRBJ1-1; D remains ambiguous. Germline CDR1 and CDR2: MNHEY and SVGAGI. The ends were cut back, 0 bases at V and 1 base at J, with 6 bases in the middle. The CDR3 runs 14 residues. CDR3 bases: TGTGCCAGCAGTTACTCATGGCCGAACACTGAAGCTTTCTTT. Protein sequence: CASSYSWPNTEAFF.

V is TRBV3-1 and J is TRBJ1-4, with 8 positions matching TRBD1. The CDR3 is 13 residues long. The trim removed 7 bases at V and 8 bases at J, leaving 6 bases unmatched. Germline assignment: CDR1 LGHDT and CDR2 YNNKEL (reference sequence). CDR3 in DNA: TGTGCCAGCAAAGGACAGGGAAGGGAAAAACTGTTTTTT. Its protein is CASKGQGREKLFF.

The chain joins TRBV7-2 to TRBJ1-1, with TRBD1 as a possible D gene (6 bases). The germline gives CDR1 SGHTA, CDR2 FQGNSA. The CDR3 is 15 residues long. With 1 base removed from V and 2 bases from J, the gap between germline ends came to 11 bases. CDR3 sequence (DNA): TGTGCCAGCAGCTTAGAGGGCAGGGGAAACACTGAAGCTTTCTTT. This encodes CASSLEGRGNTEAFF.

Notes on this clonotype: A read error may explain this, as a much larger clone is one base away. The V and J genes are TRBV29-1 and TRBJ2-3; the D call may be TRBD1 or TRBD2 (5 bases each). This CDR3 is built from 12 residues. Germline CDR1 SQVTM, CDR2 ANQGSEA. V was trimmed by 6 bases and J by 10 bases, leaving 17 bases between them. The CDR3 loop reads CSVSGTGNSQYF. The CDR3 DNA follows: TGCAGCGTCTCAGGGACGGGTAATTCGCAGTATTTT.

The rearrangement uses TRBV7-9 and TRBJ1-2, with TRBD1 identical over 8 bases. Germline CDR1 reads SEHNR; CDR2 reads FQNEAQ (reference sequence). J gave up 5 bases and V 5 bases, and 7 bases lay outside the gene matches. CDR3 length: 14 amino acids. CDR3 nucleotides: TGTGCCAGCAGCCGAACAGGGGGATGGTATGGCTACACCTTC. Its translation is CASSRTGGWYGYTF.

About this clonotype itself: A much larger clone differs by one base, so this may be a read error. The CDR3 nucleotides are TGCACCAGCAATCCGGGACAGCCCATGAACACTGAAGCTTTCTTT. Translated, it gives CTSNPGQPMNTEAFF. The V call is TRBV5-1, the J call TRBJ1-1, with 7 bases fitting TRBD1. The germline CDR1 and CDR2 sequences are SGHRS and YFSETQ. The CDR3 is 15 amino acids.

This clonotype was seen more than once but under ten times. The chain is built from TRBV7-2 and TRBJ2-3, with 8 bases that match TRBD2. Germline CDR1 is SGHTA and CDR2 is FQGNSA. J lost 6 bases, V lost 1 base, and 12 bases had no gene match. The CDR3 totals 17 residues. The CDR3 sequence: CASSLVWLAGPGDTQYF. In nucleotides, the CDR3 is TGTGCCAGCAGCTTAGTTTGGCTAGCGGGTCCCGGGGATACGCAGTATTTT.

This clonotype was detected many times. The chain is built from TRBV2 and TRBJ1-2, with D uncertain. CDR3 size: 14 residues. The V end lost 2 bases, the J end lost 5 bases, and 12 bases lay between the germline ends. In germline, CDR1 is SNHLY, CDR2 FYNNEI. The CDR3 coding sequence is TGTGCCAGCAGTGAACCGCTAAACGCGTATGGCTACACCTTC. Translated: CASSEPLNAYGYTF.

The CDR3 region is CASSLGLAPYEQYF. The CDR3 nucleotides are TGTGCCAGCAGCTTAGGACTGGCCCCCTACGAGCAGTACTTC. The V call is TRBV7-2, the J call TRBJ2-7, with D unresolved. The CDR3 sequence is 14 residues long. The germline CDR1 and CDR2 sequences are SGHTA and FQGNSA. Trimming cost V 1 base and J 2 bases, with 9 bases left between them.

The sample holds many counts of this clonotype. The CDR3 nucleotides read TGCAGTGCTAGAGAATTGGGTGACAGGAGTGTGATATCTGGAAACACCATATATTTT. It translates to CSARELGDRSVISGNTIYF. The chain links TRBV20-1 to TRBJ1-3; TRBD1 is a possible D gene (6 bases). V was trimmed by 0 bases and J by 1 base, leaving 22 bases between them. The CDR3 totals 19 residues. Germline V gives CDR1 DFQATT, CDR2 SNEGSKA (reference sequence).

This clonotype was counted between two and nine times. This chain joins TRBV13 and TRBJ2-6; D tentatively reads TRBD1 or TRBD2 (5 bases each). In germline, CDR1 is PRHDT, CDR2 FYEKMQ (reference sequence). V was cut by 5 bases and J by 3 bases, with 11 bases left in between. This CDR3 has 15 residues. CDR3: CASSPSGRGANVLTF. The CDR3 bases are TGTGCCAGCAGCCCGTCGGGGCGTGGGGCCAACGTCCTGACTTTC. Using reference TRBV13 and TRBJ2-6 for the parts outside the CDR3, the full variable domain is AAGVIQSPRHLIKEKRETATLKCYPIPRHDTVYWYQQGPGQDPQFLISFYEKMQSDKGSIPDRFSAQQFSDYHSELNMSSLELGDSALYFCASSPSGRGANVLTFGAGSRLTVL.

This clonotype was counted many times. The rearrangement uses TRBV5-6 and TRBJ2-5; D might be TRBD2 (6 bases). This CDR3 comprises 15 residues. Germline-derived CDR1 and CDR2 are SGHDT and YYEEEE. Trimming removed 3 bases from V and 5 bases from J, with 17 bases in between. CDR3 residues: CASSSLMEGRETQYF. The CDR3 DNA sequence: TGTGCCAGCAGCTCCCTTATGGAGGGCCGGGAGACCCAGTACTTC.

The CDR3 DNA sequence: TGCGCCAGCAGCTTGGAGACAGGACGGATGAACACTGAAGCTTTCTTT. Residues: CASSLETGRMNTEAFF. This chain joins TRBV5-1 and TRBJ1-1; the D gene is possibly TRBD1 (6 bases). V was cut by 0 bases and J by 0 bases, with 12 bases left in between. Germline CDR1 SGHRS, CDR2 YFSETQ. The CDR3 length is 16 residues.

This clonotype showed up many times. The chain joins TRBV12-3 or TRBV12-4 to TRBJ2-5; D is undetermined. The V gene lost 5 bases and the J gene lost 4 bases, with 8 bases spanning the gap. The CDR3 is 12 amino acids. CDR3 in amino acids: CASSERRETQYF. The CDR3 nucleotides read TGTGCCAGCAGTGAGAGGCGAGAGACCCAGTACTTC.

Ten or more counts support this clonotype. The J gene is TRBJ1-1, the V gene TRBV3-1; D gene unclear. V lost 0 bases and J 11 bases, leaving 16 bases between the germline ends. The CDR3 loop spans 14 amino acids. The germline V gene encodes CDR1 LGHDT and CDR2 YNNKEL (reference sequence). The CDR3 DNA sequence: TGTGCCAGCAGCCAAGATATGGCAGACCGAGGGGCTTTCTTT. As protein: CASSQDMADRGAFF.

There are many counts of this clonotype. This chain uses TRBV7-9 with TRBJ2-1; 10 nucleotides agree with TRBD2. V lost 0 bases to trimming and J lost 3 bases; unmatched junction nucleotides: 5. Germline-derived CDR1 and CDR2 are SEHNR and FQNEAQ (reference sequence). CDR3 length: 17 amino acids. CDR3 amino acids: CASSLATSGVHYNEQFF. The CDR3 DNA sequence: TGTGCCAGCAGCTTAGCCACTAGCGGGGTCCACTACAATGAGCAGTTCTTC.

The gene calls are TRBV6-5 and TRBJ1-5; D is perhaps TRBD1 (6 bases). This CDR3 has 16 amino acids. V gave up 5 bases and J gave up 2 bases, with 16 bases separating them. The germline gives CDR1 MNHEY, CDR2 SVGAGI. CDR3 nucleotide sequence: TGTGCCAGCAGTGCCCTAGGGGGGGCCGGCAATCAGCCCCAGCATTTT. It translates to CASSALGGAGNQPQHF.

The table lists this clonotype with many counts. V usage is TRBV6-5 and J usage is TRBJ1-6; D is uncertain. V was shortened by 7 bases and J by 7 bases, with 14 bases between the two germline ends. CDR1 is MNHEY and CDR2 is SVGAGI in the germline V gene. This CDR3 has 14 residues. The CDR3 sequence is CASTQAQRNSPLHF. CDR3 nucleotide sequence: TGTGCCAGCACTCAGGCCCAGCGCAATTCACCCCTCCACTTT.

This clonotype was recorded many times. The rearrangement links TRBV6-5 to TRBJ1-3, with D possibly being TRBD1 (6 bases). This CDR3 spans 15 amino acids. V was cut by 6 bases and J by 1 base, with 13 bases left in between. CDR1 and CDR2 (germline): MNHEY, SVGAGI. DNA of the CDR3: TGTGCCAGCAGCCAGACAGGTTATTCTGGAAACACCATATATTTT. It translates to CASSQTGYSGNTIYF.

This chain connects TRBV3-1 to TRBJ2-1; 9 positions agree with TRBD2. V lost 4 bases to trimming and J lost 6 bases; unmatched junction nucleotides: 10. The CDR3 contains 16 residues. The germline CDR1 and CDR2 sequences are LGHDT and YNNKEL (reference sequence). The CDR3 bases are TGTGCCAGCAGCCTCCCAGGCGGGAGGGCCTCCAATGAGCAGTTCTTC. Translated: CASSLPGGRASNEQFF.

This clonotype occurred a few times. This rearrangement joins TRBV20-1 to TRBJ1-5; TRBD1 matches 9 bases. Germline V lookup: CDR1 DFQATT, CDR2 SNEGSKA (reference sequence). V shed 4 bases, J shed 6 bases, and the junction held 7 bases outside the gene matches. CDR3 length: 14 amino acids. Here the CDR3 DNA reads TGCAGTGCTACAGGACAGGGGAAAAGTCAGCCCCAGCATTTT. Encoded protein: CSATGQGKSQPQHF.

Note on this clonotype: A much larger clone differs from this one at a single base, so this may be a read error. CDR3 sequence: CASRLTDLGTDTQYF. CDR3 DNA: TGTGCCAGCAGGCTGACAGACCTTGGGACAGATACGCAGTATTTT. This chain joins TRBV12-3 or TRBV12-4 and TRBJ2-3; possible D gene TRBD1, 5 bases. V lost 6 bases, J lost 3 bases, and 16 bases lay in between. There are 15 residues in the CDR3.

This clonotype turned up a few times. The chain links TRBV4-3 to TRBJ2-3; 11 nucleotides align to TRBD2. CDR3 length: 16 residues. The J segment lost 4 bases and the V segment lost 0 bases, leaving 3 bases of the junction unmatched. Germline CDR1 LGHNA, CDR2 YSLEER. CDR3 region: CASSQDSGGGPDTQYF. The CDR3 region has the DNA TGCGCCAGCAGCCAAGATAGCGGGGGGGGACCAGATACGCAGTATTTT.

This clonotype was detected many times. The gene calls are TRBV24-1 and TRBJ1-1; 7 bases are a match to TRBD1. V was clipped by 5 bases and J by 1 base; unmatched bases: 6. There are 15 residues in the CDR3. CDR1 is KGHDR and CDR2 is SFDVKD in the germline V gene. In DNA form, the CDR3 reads TGTGCCACCAGTGGTTCAAGGACAGGGAACACTGAAGCTTTCTTT. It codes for CATSGSRTGNTEAFF.

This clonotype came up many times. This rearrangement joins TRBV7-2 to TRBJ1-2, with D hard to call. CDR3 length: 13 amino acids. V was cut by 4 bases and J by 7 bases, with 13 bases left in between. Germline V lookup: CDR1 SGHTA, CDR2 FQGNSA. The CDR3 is CASSSRTGTGYTF. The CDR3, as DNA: TGTGCCAGCAGCTCGCGCACGGGAACTGGCTACACCTTC.